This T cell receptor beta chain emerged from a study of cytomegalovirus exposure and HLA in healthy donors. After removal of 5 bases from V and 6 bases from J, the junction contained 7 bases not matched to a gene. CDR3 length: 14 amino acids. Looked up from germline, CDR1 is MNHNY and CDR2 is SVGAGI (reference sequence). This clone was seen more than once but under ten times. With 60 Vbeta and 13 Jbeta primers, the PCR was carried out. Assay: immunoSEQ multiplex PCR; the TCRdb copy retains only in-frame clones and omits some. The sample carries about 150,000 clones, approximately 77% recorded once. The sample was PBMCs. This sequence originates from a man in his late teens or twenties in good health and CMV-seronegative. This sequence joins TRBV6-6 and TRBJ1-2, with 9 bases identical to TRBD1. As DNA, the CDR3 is TGTGCCAGCAGTACCGGGACAGGGACTAATGGCTACACCTTC. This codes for CASSTGTGTNGYTF.